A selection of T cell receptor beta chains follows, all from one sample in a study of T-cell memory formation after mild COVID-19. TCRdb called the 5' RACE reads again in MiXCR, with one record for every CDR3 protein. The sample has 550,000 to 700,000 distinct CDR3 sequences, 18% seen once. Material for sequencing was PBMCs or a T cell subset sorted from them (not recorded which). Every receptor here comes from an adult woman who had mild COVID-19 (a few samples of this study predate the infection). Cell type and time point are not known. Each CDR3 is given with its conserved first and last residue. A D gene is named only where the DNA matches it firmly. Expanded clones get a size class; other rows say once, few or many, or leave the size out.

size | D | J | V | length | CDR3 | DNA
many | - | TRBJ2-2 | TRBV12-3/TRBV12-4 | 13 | CASSITGSGELFF | TGTGCCAGCAGTATCACAGGGTCCGGGGAGCTGTTTTTT
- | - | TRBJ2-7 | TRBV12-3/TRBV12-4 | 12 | CASSRMPYEQYF | TGTGCCAGCAGTCGGATGCCCTACGAGCAGTACTTC
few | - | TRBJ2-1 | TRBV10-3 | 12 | CAISVGGHEQFF | TGTGCCATCTCGGTAGGGGGTCATGAGCAGTTCTTC
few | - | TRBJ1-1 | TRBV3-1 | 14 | CASSRQTKNTEAFF | TGTGCCAGCAGCCGACAGACGAAGAACACTGAAGCTTTCTTT
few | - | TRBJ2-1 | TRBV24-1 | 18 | CATSDSRLVGHPWGEQFF | TGTGCCACCAGTGATTCCCGCCTAGTAGGTCATCCCTGGGGTGAGCAGTTCTTC
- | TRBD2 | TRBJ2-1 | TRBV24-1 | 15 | CATSESSGGLLGQFF | TGTGCCACCAGTGAGTCCAGCGGGGGGTTGTTAGGGCAGTTCTTC
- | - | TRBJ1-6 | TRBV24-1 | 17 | CATSAQGSPGFNSPLHF | TGTGCCACCAGTGCCCAGGGAAGCCCAGGATTTAATTCACCCCTCCACTTT
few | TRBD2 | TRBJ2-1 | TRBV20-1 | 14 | CSANPLAGYNEQFF | TGCAGTGCTAATCCCCTAGCGGGTTACAATGAGCAGTTCTTC
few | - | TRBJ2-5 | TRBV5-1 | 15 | CASSFRRRTQETQYF | TGCGCCAGCAGCTTTAGACGGCGAACCCAAGAGACCCAGTACTTC
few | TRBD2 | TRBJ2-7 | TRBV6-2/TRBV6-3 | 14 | CASESGRGSYEQYF | TGTGCCAGCGAAAGCGGGAGGGGTTCCTACGAGCAGTACTTC
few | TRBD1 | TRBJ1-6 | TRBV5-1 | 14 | CASSLAEQGATLHF | TGCGCCAGCAGCTTGGCCGAACAGGGGGCAACCCTCCACTTT
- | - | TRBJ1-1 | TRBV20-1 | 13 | CSASRRRGTEAFF | TGCAGTGCTAGCCGTAGGCGGGGCACTGAAGCTTTCTTT
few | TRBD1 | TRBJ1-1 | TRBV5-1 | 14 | CASSQGGSNTEAFF | TGCGCCAGCAGCCAAGGGGGCTCGAACACTGAAGCTTTCTTT
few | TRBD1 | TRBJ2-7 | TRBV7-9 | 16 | CASSSGPGQVTYEQYF | TGTGCCAGCAGCTCCGGACCGGGACAGGTCACCTACGAGCAGTACTTC
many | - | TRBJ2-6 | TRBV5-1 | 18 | CASSLDPLGGSGANVLTF | TGCGCCAGCAGCTTGGATCCCTTAGGGGGCTCTGGGGCCAACGTCCTGACTTTC
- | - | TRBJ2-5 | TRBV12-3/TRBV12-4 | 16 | CASSLAAGLSQETQYF | TGTGCCAGCAGTTTAGCCGCGGGACTGTCCCAAGAGACCCAGTACTTC
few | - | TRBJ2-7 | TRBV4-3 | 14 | CASSQEVPGYEQYF | TGCGCCAGCAGCCAAGAAGTCCCGGGCTACGAGCAGTACTTC
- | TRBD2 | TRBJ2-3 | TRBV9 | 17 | CASSTHSGGTSTDTQYF | TGTGCCAGTTCCACCCATAGCGGGGGGACTAGCACAGATACGCAGTATTTT
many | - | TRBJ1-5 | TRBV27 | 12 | CAAGQLRQPQHF | TGTGCCGCAGGACAGCTTCGACAGCCCCAGCATTTT
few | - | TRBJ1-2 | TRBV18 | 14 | CASSPGRDRYGYTF | TGTGCCAGCTCACCAGGCCGGGACCGTTATGGCTACACCTTC
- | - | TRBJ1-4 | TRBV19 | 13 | CASRSGTHEKLFF | TGTGCCAGTAGGTCCGGGACACATGAAAAACTGTTTTTT
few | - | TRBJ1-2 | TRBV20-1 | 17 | CSATQSWDIVDNYGYTF | TGCAGTGCTACACAATCTTGGGACATCGTCGACAACTATGGCTACACCTTC
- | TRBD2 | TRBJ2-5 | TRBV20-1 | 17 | CSAIPRGLAGFQETQYF | TGCAGTGCTATCCCTAGGGGACTAGCGGGGTTCCAAGAGACCCAGTACTTC
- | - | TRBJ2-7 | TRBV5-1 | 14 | CASSTGGGGYEQYF | TGCGCCAGCTCAACAGGGGGGGGCGGCTACGAGCAGTACTTC
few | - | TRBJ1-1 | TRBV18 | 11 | CASSPHTEAFF | TGTGCCAGCTCACCCCACACTGAAGCTTTCTTT
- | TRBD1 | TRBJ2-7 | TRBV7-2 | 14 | CASSIGQGHYEQYF | TGTGCCAGCAGCATAGGACAGGGACACTACGAGCAGTACTTC
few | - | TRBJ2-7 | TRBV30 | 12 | CAWSHSSYEQYF | TGTGCCTGGAGTCACTCATCCTACGAGCAGTACTTC
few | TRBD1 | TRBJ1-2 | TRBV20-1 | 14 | CSARNDRGLYGYTF | TGCAGTGCTAGAAATGACAGGGGGCTGTATGGCTACACCTTC
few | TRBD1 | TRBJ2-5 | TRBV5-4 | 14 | CASSFGRGKETQYF | TGTGCCAGCAGCTTCGGCAGGGGGAAAGAGACCCAGTACTTC
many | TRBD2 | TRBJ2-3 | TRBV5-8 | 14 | CASSLSVAGRAQYF | TGTGCCAGCAGCTTAAGCGTAGCGGGCAGGGCGCAGTATTTT
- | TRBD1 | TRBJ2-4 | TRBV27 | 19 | CASSLSWVRGRGAKNIQYF | TGTGCCAGCAGTTTATCGTGGGTCAGGGGGCGTGGGGCCAAAAACATTCAGTACTTC
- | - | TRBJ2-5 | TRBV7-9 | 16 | CASSFPFGVTEETQYF | TGTGCCAGCAGCTTTCCCTTTGGGGTGACTGAAGAGACCCAGTACTTC
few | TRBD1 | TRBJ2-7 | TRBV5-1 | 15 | CASSKPGTGEYEQYF | TGCGCCAGCAGCAAGCCCGGGACAGGGGAATACGAGCAGTACTTC
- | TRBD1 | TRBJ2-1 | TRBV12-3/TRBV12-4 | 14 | CASRLGQGAREQFF | TGTGCCAGCAGACTAGGACAGGGGGCACGGGAGCAGTTCTTC
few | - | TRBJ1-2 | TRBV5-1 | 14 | CASSQQDRGYGYTF | TGCGCCAGCAGCCAACAGGATCGTGGCTATGGCTACACCTTC
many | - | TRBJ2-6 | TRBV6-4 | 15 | CASSEDGAGANVLTF | TGTGCCAGCAGTGAAGACGGCGCTGGGGCCAACGTCCTGACTTTC
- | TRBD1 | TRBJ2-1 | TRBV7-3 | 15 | CASSATGGSHNEQFF | TGTGCCAGCAGCGCGACAGGGGGTAGCCACAATGAGCAGTTCTTC
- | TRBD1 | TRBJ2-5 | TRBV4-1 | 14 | CASRRTGAEETQYF | TGCGCCAGCAGGAGGACAGGGGCCGAAGAGACCCAGTACTTC